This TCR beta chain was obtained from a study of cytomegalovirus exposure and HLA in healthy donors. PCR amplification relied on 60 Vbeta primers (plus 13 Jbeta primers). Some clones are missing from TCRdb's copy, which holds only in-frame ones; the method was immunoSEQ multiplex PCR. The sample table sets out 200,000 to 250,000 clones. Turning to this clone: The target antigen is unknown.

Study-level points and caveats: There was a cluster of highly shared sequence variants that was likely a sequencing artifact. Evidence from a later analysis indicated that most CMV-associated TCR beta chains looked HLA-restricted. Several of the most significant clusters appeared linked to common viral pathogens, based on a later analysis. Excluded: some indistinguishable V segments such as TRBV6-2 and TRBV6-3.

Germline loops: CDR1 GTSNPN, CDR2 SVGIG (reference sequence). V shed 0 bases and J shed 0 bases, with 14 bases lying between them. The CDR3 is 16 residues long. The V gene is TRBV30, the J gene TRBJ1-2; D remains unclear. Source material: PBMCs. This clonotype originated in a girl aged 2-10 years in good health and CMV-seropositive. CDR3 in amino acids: CAWSVRLSAANYGYTF. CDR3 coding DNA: TGTGCCTGGAGTGTACGCCTATCAGCGGCTAACTATGGCTACACCTTC.